The rows below give T cell receptor beta chains drawn from one sample of a study of T cells in Graves' hyperthyroidism and ophthalmopathy. TCRdb independently ran MiXCR on the multiplex PCR reads; one entry per CDR3 protein. Here the sample spans approximately 300,000 distinct CDR3 sequences, approximately 19% being singletons. What was sequenced was blood. Receptors originate from a man aged 50 to 60 with Graves' ophthalmopathy. Each CDR3 is given with its conserved first and last residue. The order of the fields is J gene, V gene, clone size, D gene, CDR3 protein, CDR3 DNA. D genes are given only for firm matches. Some rows mark clone size as missing; the rest say once, few, many or name a class of expanded clone.

TRBJ2-7 TRBV11-2 many - CASSFYQGYEQYF TGTGCCAGCAGCTTTTACCAGGGCTACGAGCAGTACTTC
TRBJ2-1 TRBV7-9 - TRBD1 CASGLGQGYNEQFF TGTGCCAGCGGGCTCGGACAGGGGTACAATGAGCAGTTCTTC
TRBJ2-2 TRBV6-5 - TRBD1 CASSNRGPGELFF TGTGCCAGCAGTAACAGGGGGCCCGGGGAGCTGTTTTTT
TRBJ2-7 TRBV19 - TRBD2 CASSISGNTYEQYF TGTGCCAGTAGTATCAGCGGGAACACCTACGAGCAGTACTTC
TRBJ1-4 TRBV7-8 many TRBD1 CASSLGQGAMANEKLFF TGTGCCAGCAGCTTAGGACAGGGGGCGATGGCTAATGAAAAACTGTTTTTT
TRBJ1-4 TRBV29-1 few - CSVERREGGVEKLFF TGCAGCGTTGAGAGGCGTGAAGGGGGGGTTGAAAAACTGTTTTTT
TRBJ2-1 TRBV6-2/TRBV6-3 - - CASSYSSGTYNEQFF TGTGCCAGCAGTTACTCGTCAGGGACCTACAATGAGCAGTTCTTC
TRBJ2-1 TRBV7-8 - - CASSLDYSSYHEQFF TGTGCCAGCAGCTTGGACTATTCGTCCTATCATGAGCAGTTCTTC
TRBJ2-5 TRBV11-1 - TRBD2 CASSPGLAGGVETQYF TGTGCCAGCAGCCCGGGACTAGCGGGAGGTGTGGAGACCCAGTACTTC
TRBJ2-4 TRBV6-1 many - CASSLRLAPVIAKNIQYF TGTGCCAGCAGTCTTCGCCTAGCCCCCGTCATAGCCAAAAACATTCAGTACTTC
TRBJ2-3 TRBV6-4 - - CAVAKILADTQYF TGTGCCGTTGCCAAGATTCTTGCAGATACGCAGTATTTT
TRBJ1-5 TRBV9 - TRBD1 CASSATGGLQPQHF TGTGCCAGCAGCGCGACAGGGGGCCTTCAGCCCCAGCATTTT
TRBJ2-3 TRBV6-5 few - CASSYSGRTKDTQYF TGTGCCAGCAGTTACTCGGGCAGGACAAAGGATACGCAGTATTTT
TRBJ1-5 TRBV24-1 - TRBD1 CATSAGTGDQPQHF TGTGCCACCAGCGCCGGGACAGGGGATCAGCCCCAGCATTTT
TRBJ1-2 TRBV5-6 - - CASSSDSRGIGYTF TGTGCCAGCAGCTCGGACAGTCGGGGGATTGGCTACACCTTC
TRBJ1-5 TRBV28 many - CASSSLSSGSNQPQHF TGTGCCAGCAGTTCCCTTTCCTCGGGTAGCAATCAGCCCCAGCATTTT
TRBJ2-1 TRBV20-1 few - CSARGWSTNEQFF TGCAGTGCTAGGGGGTGGAGTACCAATGAGCAGTTCTTC
TRBJ1-6 TRBV7-2 many TRBD1 CASSLAGQGNSPLHF TGTGCCAGCAGCTTAGCCGGACAGGGAAATTCACCCCTCCACTTT
TRBJ2-6 TRBV7-8 - - CASFPGGRGAGANVLTF TGTGCCAGCTTCCCTGGGGGCAGGGGCGCTGGGGCCAACGTCCTGACTTTC
TRBJ2-1 TRBV2 - TRBD2 CASSDILGLAGGRSSYNEQFF TGTGCCAGCAGTGATATCTTAGGACTAGCGGGAGGGCGGAGCTCCTACAATGAGCAGTTCTTC
TRBJ1-5 TRBV5-5 many - CASSLGLNQPQHF TGTGCCAGCAGCTTGGGACTCAATCAGCCCCAGCATTTT
TRBJ2-7 TRBV28 many - CASSPERGRGSYEQYF TGTGCCAGCAGTCCCGAGAGAGGAAGGGGGTCCTACGAGCAGTACTTC
TRBJ2-3 TRBV15 few TRBD2 CATSRLAGSDTQYF TGTGCCACCAGCAGACTAGCGGGATCAGATACGCAGTATTTT
TRBJ1-2 TRBV30 many TRBD1 CAWSVGGGHGYTF TGTGCCTGGAGTGTAGGGGGCGGCCATGGCTACACCTTC
TRBJ2-2 TRBV20-1 - - CSATFLTGELFF TGCAGTGCTACTTTCCTCACCGGGGAGCTGTTTTTT
TRBJ2-5 TRBV7-9 few TRBD1 CASSLVRDREETQYF TGTGCCAGCAGCTTAGTCCGGGACAGGGAAGAGACCCAGTACTTC
TRBJ2-1 TRBV28 many - CASASTGWNNEQFF TGTGCCAGCGCCTCGACAGGCTGGAACAATGAGCAGTTCTTC
TRBJ2-7 TRBV7-9 many - CASSPGFPPYEQYF TGTGCCAGCAGCCCCGGCTTTCCTCCCTACGAGCAGTACTTC
TRBJ2-7 TRBV20-1 - - CSARDWEGVVAFERYF TGCAGTGCTAGAGATTGGGAGGGGGTGGTCGCGTTCGAGCGGTACTTC